This is a list of T cell receptor beta chains from one sample in a study of T-cell memory formation after mild COVID-19. TCRdb re-called the 5' RACE reads through MiXCR, storing one row per CDR3 protein. In the table there are 65,000 to 90,000 distinct CDR3 sequences, roughly 13% of which are singletons. The sample consisted of PBMCs or a T cell subset sorted from them (not recorded which). The source is a man aged 18 to 35 who had mild COVID-19 (a few samples of this study predate the infection). Cell type and time point are not known. The CDR3 runs from the conserved cysteine through the conserved F or W. The order of the fields is clone size, J gene, CDR3 length, D gene, V gene, CDR3 protein, CDR3 DNA. The D gene is left open where the match is weak. Expanded clones get a size class; other rows say once, few or many, or leave the size out.

size: NA
J: TRBJ2-1
length: 16
D: NA
V: TRBV7-2
CDR3: CASSLAPGRGYNEQFF
DNA: TGTGCCAGCAGCTTAGCCCCGGGACGGGGGTACAATGAGCAGTTCTTC

size: many
J: TRBJ2-3
length: 15
D: NA
V: TRBV3-1
CDR3: CASSQRGLSTDTQYF
DNA: TGTGCCAGCAGTCAAAGGGGACTTAGCACAGATACGCAGTATTTT

size: many
J: TRBJ1-2
length: 14
D: NA
V: TRBV4-2
CDR3: CASSQVGTDGGYTF
DNA: TGTGCCAGCAGCCAAGTCGGGACGGATGGCGGCTACACCTTC

size: NA
J: TRBJ2-7
length: 14
D: NA
V: TRBV4-3
CDR3: CASSQGQFRREQYF
DNA: TGCGCCAGCAGCCAAGGACAGTTCCGTAGGGAGCAGTACTTC

size: few
J: TRBJ1-4
length: 18
D: NA
V: TRBV21-1
CDR3: CASSKGWGLRMTNEKLFF
DNA: TGTGCCAGCAGCAAAGGCTGGGGGCTAAGAATGACTAATGAAAAACTGTTTTTT

size: NA
J: TRBJ2-3
length: 18
D: NA
V: TRBV11-2
CDR3: CASSLASLTGTSTDTQYF
DNA: TGTGCCAGCAGCTTAGCGTCGTTGACAGGAACTAGCACAGATACGCAGTATTTT

size: NA
J: TRBJ2-1
length: 15
D: NA
V: TRBV20-1
CDR3: CSASLRGAGLDEQFF
DNA: TGCAGTGCTAGCCTTCGGGGCGCGGGATTAGATGAGCAGTTCTTC

size: few
J: TRBJ1-1
length: 10
D: NA
V: TRBV10-2
CDR3: CASSGKEAFF
DNA: TGCGCCAGCAGTGGTAAGGAAGCTTTCTTT

size: few
J: TRBJ2-1
length: 17
D: NA
V: TRBV6-2/TRBV6-3
CDR3: CASSYSKASSPYNEQFF
DNA: TGTGCCAGCAGTTACTCGAAAGCGTCCTCCCCCTACAATGAGCAGTTCTTC

size: few
J: TRBJ2-1
length: 13
D: NA
V: TRBV7-3
CDR3: CASSLTHKGEQFF
DNA: TGTGCCAGCAGCTTAACGCATAAGGGGGAGCAGTTCTTC

size: few
J: TRBJ2-5
length: 13
D: NA
V: TRBV5-1
CDR3: CASSLDLVETQYF
DNA: TGCGCCAGCAGCCTGGACCTAGTGGAGACCCAGTACTTC

size: NA
J: TRBJ2-3
length: 15
D: TRBD2
V: TRBV15
CDR3: CATSGGPGLAFAQYF
DNA: TGTGCCACCAGCGGCGGGCCGGGACTAGCTTTTGCGCAGTATTTT

size: many
J: TRBJ2-3
length: 13
D: NA
V: TRBV29-1
CDR3: CSVELGATDTQYF
DNA: TGCAGCGTTGAACTAGGAGCCACAGATACGCAGTATTTT

size: few
J: TRBJ2-5
length: 15
D: TRBD2
V: TRBV29-1
CDR3: CSVDGARAGGETQYF
DNA: TGCAGCGTTGATGGAGCGAGGGCGGGGGGAGAGACCCAGTACTTC

size: few
J: TRBJ2-1
length: 14
D: TRBD2
V: TRBV30
CDR3: CAWGPGTTSEEQFF
DNA: TGTGCCTGGGGCCCCGGGACTACCTCTGAGGAGCAGTTCTTC

size: many
J: TRBJ1-6
length: 16
D: NA
V: TRBV3-1
CDR3: CASSQEGGTYNSPLHF
DNA: TGTGCCAGCAGCCAAGAAGGTGGCACTTATAATTCACCCCTCCACTTT

size: once
J: TRBJ1-3
length: 14
D: NA
V: TRBV10-2
CDR3: CASSVQGSGNTIYF
DNA: TGCGCCAGCAGTGTTCAGGGCTCTGGAAACACCATATATTTT

size: NA
J: TRBJ2-3
length: 17
D: NA
V: TRBV14
CDR3: CASSQRRGLSGTDTQYF
DNA: TGTGCCAGCAGCCAACGTCGAGGCCTATCGGGGACAGATACGCAGTATTTT

size: few
J: TRBJ2-3
length: 13
D: NA
V: TRBV2
CDR3: CASSVVTPDTQYF
DNA: TGTGCCAGCAGTGTAGTAACTCCAGATACGCAGTATTTT

size: NA
J: TRBJ2-6
length: 14
D: NA
V: TRBV5-1
CDR3: CASAKGSGANVLTF
DNA: TGCGCCAGCGCCAAAGGGTCTGGGGCCAACGTCCTGACTTTC

size: NA
J: TRBJ2-1
length: 14
D: NA
V: TRBV6-5
CDR3: CASSRTDYYNEQFF
DNA: TGTGCCAGCAGTCGGACGGACTATTACAATGAGCAGTTCTTC

size: NA
J: TRBJ2-3
length: 15
D: NA
V: TRBV12-3/TRBV12-4
CDR3: CASTPPGGMTDTQYF
DNA: TGTGCCAGCACCCCACCCGGGGGCATGACAGATACGCAGTATTTT

size: few
J: TRBJ1-1
length: 16
D: TRBD1
V: TRBV7-9
CDR3: CASSTGGQDMNTEAFF
DNA: TGTGCCAGCAGCACGGGGGGACAGGACATGAACACTGAAGCTTTCTTT

size: NA
J: TRBJ2-1
length: 14
D: TRBD2
V: TRBV10-3
CDR3: CATAGLAVYNEQFF
DNA: TGTGCCACAGCGGGACTAGCGGTTTACAATGAGCAGTTCTTC

size: few
J: TRBJ1-1
length: 16
D: TRBD1
V: TRBV4-1
CDR3: CASSQDEDRLRTEAFF
DNA: TGCGCCAGCAGCCAAGATGAGGACAGGCTTAGGACTGAAGCTTTCTTT

size: few
J: TRBJ2-7
length: 11
D: TRBD2
V: TRBV25-1
CDR3: CASRAGGEQYF
DNA: TGTGCCAGCAGGGCGGGGGGCGAGCAGTACTTC

size: NA
J: TRBJ1-2
length: 13
D: NA
V: TRBV6-5
CDR3: CASSYSISDGYTF
DNA: TGTGCCAGCAGTTACTCGATTTCGGATGGCTACACCTTC

size: NA
J: TRBJ2-1
length: 20
D: NA
V: TRBV4-1
CDR3: CASSQGIGGRGISSYNEQFF
DNA: TGCGCCAGCAGCCAGGGTATCGGGGGTCGCGGCATAAGCTCCTACAATGAGCAGTTCTTC

size: few
J: TRBJ1-5
length: 14
D: TRBD1
V: TRBV7-8
CDR3: CASRPTGVNQPQHF
DNA: TGTGCCAGCAGACCAACAGGGGTAAATCAGCCCCAGCATTTT

size: few
J: TRBJ1-1
length: 15
D: TRBD1
V: TRBV3-1
CDR3: CASSQEQGLYTEAFF
DNA: TGTGCCAGCAGCCAAGAACAGGGGCTGTACACTGAAGCTTTCTTT

size: few
J: TRBJ1-5
length: 14
D: NA
V: TRBV2
CDR3: CASGFRDSNQPQHF
DNA: TGTGCCAGCGGATTCCGGGACAGCAATCAGCCCCAGCATTTT

size: NA
J: TRBJ2-7
length: 15
D: NA
V: TRBV7-7
CDR3: CASSLVREKLYEQYF
DNA: TGTGCCAGCAGCTTAGTCAGGGAAAAGCTCTACGAGCAGTACTTC

size: NA
J: TRBJ1-5
length: 16
D: TRBD1
V: TRBV27
CDR3: CASSLRPGGLGQPQHF
DNA: TGTGCCAGCAGTTTAAGGCCAGGGGGTTTAGGTCAGCCCCAGCATTTT

size: NA
J: TRBJ2-7
length: 15
D: NA
V: TRBV14
CDR3: CASSQEVGLAYEQYF
DNA: TGTGCCAGCAGCCAAGAAGTAGGGCTTGCCTACGAGCAGTACTTC

size: NA
J: TRBJ1-1
length: 13
D: NA
V: TRBV7-6
CDR3: CASSFRSNTEAFF
DNA: TGTGCCAGCAGCTTCCGATCGAACACTGAAGCTTTCTTT

size: NA
J: TRBJ2-7
length: 16
D: NA
V: TRBV11-1
CDR3: CASSLYKDPRGYEQYF
DNA: TGTGCCAGCAGCTTATATAAGGACCCAAGGGGATACGAGCAGTACTTC

size: few
J: TRBJ2-7
length: 16
D: TRBD2
V: TRBV27
CDR3: CASTPTGTSGGYEQYF
DNA: TGTGCCAGCACCCCAACGGGGACTAGCGGGGGCTACGAGCAGTACTTC

size: NA
J: TRBJ2-1
length: 12
D: NA
V: TRBV4-1
CDR3: CASSQVINEQFF
DNA: TGCGCCAGCAGCCAAGTCATAAATGAGCAGTTCTTC

size: NA
J: TRBJ1-6
length: 14
D: NA
V: TRBV2
CDR3: CASNTGQWDSPLHF
DNA: TGTGCCAGCAACACGGGGCAGTGGGATTCACCCCTCCACTTT

size: NA
J: TRBJ2-7
length: 14
D: TRBD1
V: TRBV4-3
CDR3: CASAYDRGPYEQYF
DNA: TGCGCCAGCGCATACGACAGGGGTCCCTACGAGCAGTACTTC

size: NA
J: TRBJ2-3
length: 15
D: TRBD2
V: TRBV27
CDR3: CSSSLRTSGADTQYF
DNA: TGTTCCAGCAGCCTCCGGACTAGCGGAGCAGATACGCAGTATTTT

size: NA
J: TRBJ1-1
length: 14
D: NA
V: TRBV11-2
CDR3: CASSLGGGATEAFF
DNA: TGTGCCAGCAGCTTGGGTGGGGGGGCGACTGAAGCTTTCTTT

size: many
J: TRBJ1-2
length: 14
D: NA
V: TRBV4-1
CDR3: CASSQTESNYGYTF
DNA: TGCGCCAGCAGCCAAACAGAGTCTAACTATGGCTACACCTTC

size: NA
J: TRBJ2-3
length: 15
D: TRBD2
V: TRBV20-1
CDR3: CSARKRGGLVDTQYF
DNA: TGCAGTGCTAGAAAGCGGGGGGGCCTGGTAGATACGCAGTATTTT

size: few
J: TRBJ2-5
length: 16
D: NA
V: TRBV12-3/TRBV12-4
CDR3: CASSLARVNNQETQYF
DNA: TGTGCCAGCAGTTTAGCGCGAGTCAATAACCAAGAGACCCAGTACTTC

size: NA
J: TRBJ1-2
length: 16
D: NA
V: TRBV11-2
CDR3: CASSLDDPSPNYGYTF
DNA: TGTGCCAGCAGCTTAGACGACCCGAGTCCTAACTATGGCTACACCTTC

size: NA
J: TRBJ2-1
length: 16
D: NA
V: TRBV6-4
CDR3: CASSDSSGAGLAEQFF
DNA: TGTGCCAGCAGTGACTCGTCGGGGGCCGGTCTAGCTGAGCAGTTCTTC

size: NA
J: TRBJ2-1
length: 15
D: NA
V: TRBV5-1
CDR3: CASSLQDSSYNEQFF
DNA: TGCGCCAGCAGCTTACAAGATAGCTCCTACAATGAGCAGTTCTTC

size: few
J: TRBJ1-1
length: 12
D: NA
V: TRBV7-9
CDR3: CASSPRDTEAFF
DNA: TGTGCCAGCAGCCCCCGGGACACTGAAGCTTTCTTT

size: NA
J: TRBJ2-1
length: 11
D: NA
V: TRBV14
CDR3: CASSGYSEQFF
DNA: TGTGCCAGCAGCGGCTACAGTGAGCAGTTCTTC

size: NA
J: TRBJ1-5
length: 14
D: NA
V: TRBV9
CDR3: CASSRGSDNQPQHF
DNA: TGTGCCAGCAGCCGCGGGTCAGATAATCAGCCCCAGCATTTT

size: NA
J: TRBJ1-1
length: 15
D: TRBD1
V: TRBV7-9
CDR3: CASRRTGEMNTEAFF
DNA: TGTGCCAGCAGGCGGACAGGGGAAATGAACACTGAAGCTTTCTTT